What follows are 13 T cell receptor beta chains derived from one specimen sequenced in a study of blood T cells in healthy people across ages. It was with a sample-barcoded 5' primer and a J-beta primer mix that a second PCR of about 6 to 12 cycles was run. Using its own MiXCR run on the 5' RACE reads, TCRdb lists one record per CDR3 protein. The sample contains 1.5 million to 2 million distinct CDR3 sequences, around 48% of which appear only once. The sample was blood. These receptors were collected from a woman aged 40 to 50 in good health.

There are a few counts of this clonotype. The chain employs TRBV28 and TRBJ2-5; 9 bases are a match to TRBD1. This CDR3 contains 17 residues. With V trimmed by 8 bases and J by 0 bases, 13 bases remained unmatched. The germline CDR1 and CDR2 sequences are MDHEN and SYDVKM. The CDR3 reads CASLSAPGTGYQETQYF. The DNA of the CDR3 is TGTGCCAGCTTGTCCGCCCCTGGGACAGGGTACCAAGAGACCCAGTACTTC.

The chain carries TRBV7-2 and TRBJ2-3, with D unclear. The germline V gene encodes CDR1 SGHTA and CDR2 FQGNSA. The CDR3 runs to 15 residues. V dropped 0 bases and J dropped 2 bases, with 9 bases sitting between them. CDR3 in DNA: TGTGCCAGCAGCTTAGCGGTACCCCACACAGATACGCAGTATTTT. Its translation: CASSLAVPHTDTQYF. The full variable domain, completed using reference TRBV7-2 and TRBJ2-3, is GAGVSQSPSNKVTEKGKDVELRCDPISGHTALYWYRQSLGQGLEFLIYFQGNSAPDKSGLPSDRFSAERTGGSVSTLTIQRTQQEDSAVYLCASSLAVPHTDTQYFGPGTRLTVL.

The V call is TRBV7-9, the J call TRBJ1-5, with 9 bases matching TRBD1. Germline-derived CDR1 and CDR2 are SEHNR and FQNEAQ (reference sequence). This CDR3 is built from 16 residues. V gave up 5 bases and J gave up 5 bases; unmatched junction bases: 10. The CDR3 is CASSHSGQGEDQPQHF. CDR3 DNA: TGTGCCAGCAGCCATTCGGGACAGGGCGAGGATCAGCCCCAGCATTTT.

The table lists this clonotype with a count of one. This CDR3 reads CASADRGAQPQHF. The CDR3, as DNA: TGTGCCAGCGCGGACCGGGGGGCTCAGCCCCAGCATTTT. This chain joins TRBV7-9 and TRBJ1-5; weak D call: TRBD1 (6 bases). The germline CDR1 and CDR2 sequences are SEHNR and FQNEAQ (reference sequence). With 8 bases removed from V and 6 bases from J, the gap between germline ends came to 14 bases. The CDR3 is 13 amino acids.

The V gene is TRBV20-1, the J gene TRBJ2-3; D not resolved. Trimming shortened V by 5 bases and J by 6 bases, and 9 bases separated the two germline ends. The CDR3 is 11 amino acids. In germline, CDR1 is DFQATT, CDR2 SNEGSKA (reference sequence). The CDR3 reads CSADLSDTQYF. Here the CDR3 DNA reads TGCAGTGCTGACCTCTCGGATACGCAGTATTTT.

The rearrangement uses TRBV11-2 and TRBJ2-1; unclear D gene. CDR1 and CDR2 from the germline V gene are SGHAT and FQNNGV. The ends were cut back, 4 bases at V and 4 bases at J, with 17 bases in the middle. This CDR3 contains 16 residues. Here the CDR3 DNA reads TGTGCCAGCAGCTCAGGCCTAGTAGGCACGTACAATGAGCAGTTCTTC. This translates into CASSSGLVGTYNEQFF.

This clonotype occurred a few times. The chain joins TRBV10-3 to TRBJ2-1; no clear D. The germline CDR1 and CDR2 sequences are ENHRY and SYGVKD. Trimming shortened V by 5 bases and J by 5 bases, and 10 bases separated the two germline ends. CDR3 length: 13 residues. CDR3 DNA sequence: TGTGCCATCAGTTCAAGTGTCGACAATGAGCAGTTCTTC. Translated, it gives CAISSSVDNEQFF.

This clonotype turned up a few times. CDR3 in DNA: TGTGCCAGCAGCGCCCTGTCTGGAGGGACTAATTCACCCCTCCACTTT. It yields the protein CASSALSGGTNSPLHF. The gene calls are TRBV11-2 and TRBJ1-6, with a possible D match to TRBD1 (5 bases). Trimming took 5 bases from V and 6 from J, leaving 17 bases between them. Looked up from germline, CDR1 is SGHAT and CDR2 is FQNNGV. The CDR3 contains 16 residues.

V is TRBV7-9 and J is TRBJ2-1; 14 nucleotides align to TRBD2. TRBJ2-7 explains the end of the DNA better; the J call may be wrong. The CDR3 has 19 residues. Germline V gives CDR1 SEHNR, CDR2 FQNEAQ (reference sequence). This chain's CDR3 is CASSGRGLAGEYSYNEQYF. The CDR3 DNA follows: TGTGCCAGCAGCGGACGGGGACTAGCGGGGGAGTACTCCTACAATGAGCAGTACTTC.

This sequence joins TRBV5-1 and TRBJ1-2, with 9 nucleotides matching TRBD1. The CDR3 runs 14 residues. Germline CDR1 and CDR2: SGHRS and YFSETQ. V gave up 3 bases and J gave up 6 bases; unmatched junction bases: 6. DNA of the CDR3: TGCGCCAGCAGCTCTGGGACAGGGAGAGATGGCTACACCTTC. It is translated as CASSSGTGRDGYTF.

The rearrangement uses TRBV27 and TRBJ2-4; D tentatively fits TRBD1 or TRBD2 (5 bases each). The CDR3 has 18 amino acids. Germline V CDR1 and CDR2: MNHEY, SMNVEV (reference sequence). V was trimmed by 6 bases and J by 0 bases, leaving 21 bases between them. The CDR3 protein is CASRVRGNMQGAKNIQYF. The DNA of the CDR3 is TGTGCCAGCAGAGTCCGAGGGAACATGCAGGGAGCCAAAAACATTCAGTACTTC.

V is TRBV5-4 and J is TRBJ2-4; D may match TRBD1 or TRBD2 (6 bases each). This CDR3 is built from 17 residues. Trimming stripped 2 bases from V and 6 bases from J, with 21 bases between. Looked up from germline, CDR1 is SGHNT and CDR2 is YYREEE (reference sequence). DNA of the CDR3: TGTGCCAGCAGCTTTGGGGAAGGCGGGGACACCAGAAACATTCAGTACTTC. The encoded protein is CASSFGEGGDTRNIQYF.

This chain joins TRBV6-5 and TRBJ2-3; D ambiguous. Trimming left V 0 bases short and J 1 base short, with 5 bases between. Per the germline V gene, CDR1 is MNHEY and CDR2 is SVGAGI. This CDR3 spans 14 amino acids. Here the CDR3 reads CASSYSDGTDTQYF. Here the CDR3 DNA reads TGTGCCAGCAGTTACTCGGATGGCACAGATACGCAGTATTTT.